One sample yielded the 29 T cell receptor beta chains listed below, sequenced in a study of blood T cell repertoires in COVID-19. This table comes from immunoSEQ multiplex PCR, and its TCRdb copy is limited to in-frame clones, with some not included. The table shows 100,000 or so clones, with 82% occurring only once. The sample was peripheral blood. Receptors originate from a man between 65 and 85 years old with active or convalescent COVID-19.

The V gene is TRBV5-4, the J gene TRBJ1-1; the D gene is possibly TRBD1 (6 bases). CDR1 and CDR2 (germline): SGHNT, YYREEE (reference sequence). The CDR3 covers 14 residues. Trimming took 3 bases from V and 5 from J, leaving 14 bases between them. CDR3 sequence (DNA): TGTGCCAGCAGCTGGGACACCGGGGGGACTGAAGCTTTCTTT. The encoded protein is CASSWDTGGTEAFF.

This chain links TRBV18 with TRBJ1-1; 8 bases map to TRBD1. CDR1 and CDR2 from the germline V gene are KGHSH and LQKENI. The CDR3 extends over 15 amino acids. After removal of 2 bases from V and 4 bases from J, the junction contained 6 bases not matched to a gene. Here the CDR3 reads CASSPGRGLITEAFF. The CDR3 DNA sequence: TGTGCCAGCTCACCAGGCAGGGGGCTTATCACTGAAGCTTTCTTT.

This chain joins TRBV11-3 and TRBJ2-3; possibly TRBD2 for D (7 bases). The germline V gene has CDR1 SGHNT and CDR2 YENEEA. This CDR3 spans 15 amino acids. V shed 5 bases and J shed 2 bases, with 14 bases lying between them. This CDR3 is CASSPRGGDTDTQYF. CDR3 in DNA: TGTGCCAGCAGCCCTAGGGGGGGGGACACAGATACGCAGTATTTT.

The V and J genes are TRBV12-3 or TRBV12-4 and TRBJ1-4; D is possibly TRBD1 (5 bases). The CDR3 is made up of 12 amino acids. Trimming took off 7 bases at V and 3 bases at J, with 6 bases between the two ends. The CDR3 DNA reads TGTGCCAGCAAGGGGCCTAATGAAAAACTGTTTTTT. Translation gives CASKGPNEKLFF.

This chain links TRBV19 with TRBJ2-3; TRBD2 agrees at 8 bases. CDR1 LNHDA and CDR2 SQIVND come from the germline V gene (reference sequence). V dropped 9 bases and J dropped 1; count of bases not matched to a gene: 3. This CDR3 region has 13 residues. The CDR3 DNA follows: TGTGCCAGAAGAGCGGGGGGCACAGATACGCAGTATTTT. Amino acids: CARRAGGTDTQYF.

The chain uses TRBV28 and TRBJ2-3, with 9 nucleotides matching TRBD2. V lost 4 bases and J lost 2; bases outside the gene matches: 13. The CDR3 has 18 amino acids. Per germline, CDR1 MDHEN and CDR2 SYDVKM. CDR3 nucleotides: TGTGCCAGCAGTTCTGACTACAGACTAGCGGCTTACACAGATACGCAGTATTTT. Translated: CASSSDYRLAAYTDTQYF.

The chain employs TRBV13 and TRBJ1-1, with 8 bases aligning to TRBD1. Germline CDR1 and CDR2: PRHDT and FYEKMQ (reference sequence). V dropped 5 bases and J dropped 0; count of bases not matched to a gene: 5. The CDR3 sequence is 15 residues long. The CDR3 is CASSPRQGLNTEAFF. The CDR3 nucleotides read TGTGCCAGCAGCCCTAGACAGGGGCTGAACACTGAAGCTTTCTTT.

V gene TRBV11-3 combines with J gene TRBJ2-7, with TRBD1 identical over 8 bases. This CDR3 comprises 13 residues. The V segment lost 5 bases and the J segment 7 bases; nucleotides outside the gene matches: 7. Germline V gives CDR1 SGHNT, CDR2 YENEEA. CDR3 residues: CASSTGQGTEQYF. CDR3 nucleotide sequence: TGTGCCAGCAGCACCGGACAGGGTACGGAGCAGTACTTC.

The rearrangement joins TRBV20-1 to TRBJ1-2, with 9 bases lining up with TRBD1. V shed 3 bases and J 4 bases; nucleotides not matched to a gene: 6. Germline V CDR1 and CDR2: DFQATT, SNEGSKA (reference sequence). The CDR3 sequence is 14 residues long. The CDR3 region is CSASRDRDFYGYTF. CDR3 DNA: TGCAGTGCTAGTAGGGACAGGGACTTCTATGGCTACACCTTC.

This clone occurred once. The gene calls are TRBV5-6 and TRBJ1-6, with unresolved D. Germline values: CDR1 SGHDT, CDR2 YYEEEE. Trimming cost V 4 bases and J 9 bases, with 17 bases left between them. There are 15 residues in the CDR3. In DNA, the CDR3 is TGTGCCAGCAGCCCCGGAGGAAACACACGTTCACCCCTCCACTTT. Protein: CASSPGGNTRSPLHF.

This chain connects TRBV7-6 to TRBJ1-5; D is ambiguous. Germline V CDR1 and CDR2: SGHVS, FNYEAQ. CDR3 length: 15 amino acids. V gave up 7 bases and J gave up 5 bases, with 18 bases separating them. CDR3 coding DNA: TGTGCCAGCACCCCCCAGCCCGGGTTCGATCAGCCCCAGCATTTT. Protein: CASTPQPGFDQPQHF.

The CDR3 loop reads CASSTTDRGPAYEQYF. DNA of the CDR3: TGTGCCAGCAGCACCACTGACAGGGGACCTGCCTACGAGCAGTACTTC. V gene TRBV21-1 combines with J gene TRBJ2-7; TRBD1 is taken as the D call from the table, unchecked against the DNA. TRBV21-1 corresponds to a pseudogene. The CDR3 is 16 residues long.

The chain carries TRBV14 and TRBJ2-3; 11 positions match TRBD2. The CDR3 totals 15 residues. Trimming took 5 bases from V and 6 from J; bases not matched to a gene: 7. Germline CDR1 is SGHDN and CDR2 is FVKESK. The CDR3: CASSYFSGGADTQYF. DNA of the CDR3: TGTGCCAGCAGCTACTTTAGCGGGGGGGCGGATACGCAGTATTTT.

V gene TRBV7-6 combines with J gene TRBJ2-2, with TRBD2 matching 9 bases. The germline gives CDR1 SGHVS, CDR2 FNYEAQ. There are 15 residues in the CDR3. V lost 6 bases to trimming and J lost 3 bases; unmatched junction nucleotides: 5. The CDR3 loop is CASSNSGGDTGELFF. CDR3 nucleotide sequence: TGTGCCAGCAGTAATAGCGGGGGAGACACCGGGGAGCTGTTTTTT.

This rearrangement joins TRBV6-5 to TRBJ2-7; D is ambiguous. The CDR3 length is 13 residues. In germline, CDR1 is MNHEY, CDR2 SVGAGI. Trimming took 4 bases from V and 2 from J, leaving 9 bases between them. This chain's CDR3 is CASSSAVTYEQYF. In DNA form, the CDR3 reads TGTGCCAGCAGTTCCGCGGTTACCTACGAGCAGTACTTC.

V is TRBV27 and J is TRBJ1-1; unclear D gene. The CDR3 covers 14 residues. Trimming took off 1 base at V and 0 bases at J, with 6 bases between the two ends. Germline V CDR1 and CDR2: MNHEY, SMNVEV (reference sequence). The CDR3 DNA follows: TGTGCCAGCAGTTTATTCTCTATGAACACTGAAGCTTTCTTT. Amino acids: CASSLFSMNTEAFF.

V usage is TRBV11-1 and J usage is TRBJ2-3, with a tentative D call TRBD1 (5 bases). The V end lost 2 bases, the J end lost 2 bases, and 8 bases lay between the germline ends. This CDR3 spans 14 amino acids. Germline V gene lookup returns CDR1 SGHAT and CDR2 FQDESV (reference sequence). The CDR3: CASSLRGTTDTQYF. The DNA of the CDR3 is TGTGCCAGCAGCTTAAGGGGAACCACAGATACGCAGTATTTT.

V gene TRBV5-1 combines with J gene TRBJ2-3; D may be TRBD1 (6 bases). Germline-derived CDR1 and CDR2 are SGHRS and YFSETQ. CDR3 length: 15 amino acids. V was trimmed by 2 bases and J by 3 bases, leaving 13 bases between them. This CDR3 is CASSLWGHETDTQYF. The DNA for the CDR3 is TGCGCCAGCAGCTTATGGGGGCATGAAACAGATACGCAGTATTTT.

The chain couples TRBV7-8 to TRBJ2-2; 9 bases are shared with TRBD1. The germline V gene encodes CDR1 SGHVS and CDR2 FQNEAQ. With 3 bases clipped from V and 7 bases from J, the junction kept 3 bases outside the gene matches. This CDR3 region has 14 residues. CDR3 sequence (DNA): TGTGCCAGCAGCTTCGACAGGGGGTTCGGGGAGCTGTTTTTT. As protein: CASSFDRGFGELFF. Drawing the rest from reference TRBV7-8 and TRBJ2-2, the complete variable domain is GAGVSQSPRYKVAKRGQDVALRCDPISGHVSLFWYQQALGQGPEFLTYFQNEAQLDKSGLPSDRFFAERPEGSVSTLKIQRTQQEDSAVYLCASSFDRGFGELFFGEGSRLTVL.

The rearrangement uses TRBV19 and TRBJ1-2; D might be TRBD1 (6 bases). The CDR3 extends over 14 amino acids. V lost 3 bases, J lost 6 bases, and 14 bases lay in between. Germline CDR1 and CDR2: LNHDA and SQIVND (reference sequence). CDR3 loop: CASSMPDRRNGYTF. The CDR3 DNA reads TGTGCCAGTAGTATGCCAGACAGGAGGAATGGCTACACCTTC.

J is TRBJ1-2 and V is TRBV12-2; the table calls TRBD1, which could not be checked here. TRBV12-2 is a known pseudogene. This CDR3 contains 20 residues. Here the CDR3 DNA reads TGTGCAAGTCGCCGGTTAGGGTTCCCTTCCAGGGTCCCTAACCTCTATGGCTACACCTTC. It encodes CASRRLGFPSRVPNLYGYTF.

This clone was seen only a few times. The chain employs TRBV2 and TRBJ1-1; 9 bases are shared with TRBD1. Germline V gene sequence: CDR1 SNHLY, CDR2 FYNNEI. V dropped 10 bases and J dropped 12; count of bases not matched to a gene: 9. The CDR3 loop spans 11 amino acids. CDR3 sequence (DNA): TGTGCCACGAACCGGGACAGGGTAACTTTCTTT. The encoded protein is CATNRDRVTFF.

The V gene is TRBV7-9, the J gene TRBJ2-1; 10 bases map to TRBD2. The junction had 6 bases not matched to a gene; V was cut back by 3 bases and J by 7 bases. The CDR3 consists of 15 residues. The V gene's germline CDR1 is SEHNR and CDR2 FQNEAQ (reference sequence). The CDR3 region has the DNA TGTGCCAGCAGCTTTTTGAGCGGGGGGGCTAATGAGCAGTTCTTC. It encodes CASSFLSGGANEQFF.

This chain joins TRBV5-6 and TRBJ2-5; perhaps TRBD2 as D (7 bases). The CDR3 has 16 residues. From germline, CDR1 is SGHDT and CDR2 YYEEEE. Deletions cut 0 bases from V and 5 bases from J, with 17 bases between. CDR3 loop: CASSLAARGLIETQYF. The CDR3 DNA is TGTGCCAGCAGCTTGGCGGCGCGGGGGCTTATCGAGACCCAGTACTTC.

This clone was recorded once. The chain couples TRBV7-9 to TRBJ2-3, with D hard to call. The germline V gene has CDR1 SEHNR and CDR2 FQNEAQ (reference sequence). V was pared by 1 base and J by 2 bases, with 7 bases between. The CDR3 consists of 14 residues. The CDR3 reads CASSLDLYTDTQYF. Here the CDR3 DNA reads TGTGCCAGCAGCTTAGACTTATACACAGATACGCAGTATTTT.

The V call is TRBV18, the J call TRBJ2-3; a weak D match, TRBD2 (6 bases). V lost 3 bases and J 3 bases, leaving 19 bases between the germline ends. Germline V gene data show CDR1 as KGHSH and CDR2 as LQKENI. This CDR3 is 17 amino acids long. The CDR3 sequence is CASSPRPGEVGTDTQYF. CDR3 coding DNA: TGTGCCAGCTCACCGAGACCGGGGGAAGTGGGGACAGATACGCAGTATTTT.

This chain uses TRBV11-2 with TRBJ1-2; 10 bases fit TRBD1. The V gene's germline CDR1 is SGHAT and CDR2 FQNNGV. The CDR3 length is 14 residues. The trim removed 5 bases at V and 4 bases at J, leaving 4 bases unmatched. CDR3 sequence reads: CASSRTGGSYGYTF. The CDR3 bases are TGTGCCAGCAGCCGGACAGGGGGATCCTATGGCTACACCTTC.

This chain joins TRBV18 and TRBJ1-3, with 7 positions matching TRBD1. CDR3 size: 16 residues. J gave up 9 bases and V 3 bases, and 14 bases lay outside the gene matches. Germline V gives CDR1 KGHSH, CDR2 LQKENI. CDR3: CASSPPGQPNRGTIYF. In nucleotides, the CDR3 is TGTGCCAGCTCACCCCCGGGACAGCCAAACCGGGGCACCATATATTTT. Supplemented by reference TRBV18 and TRBJ1-3, the full variable domain reads NAGVMQNPRHLVRRRGQEARLRCSPMKGHSHVYWYRQLPEEGLKFMVYLQKENIIDESGMPKERFSAEFPKEGPSILRIQQVVRGDSAAYFCASSPPGQPNRGTIYFGEGSWLTVV.

This chain joins TRBV7-9 and TRBJ2-2; D is uncertain. The V and J ends lost 5 bases and 0 bases respectively, with 13 bases between them. Per germline, CDR1 SEHNR and CDR2 FQNEAQ (reference sequence). The CDR3 loop spans 16 amino acids. The CDR3 is CASSPVAVANTGELFF. CDR3 coding DNA: TGTGCCAGCAGCCCAGTGGCCGTCGCGAACACCGGGGAGCTGTTTTTT.